These 8 T cell receptor beta chains were all obtained from the same sample, sequenced in a study of cytomegalovirus exposure and HLA in healthy donors (dated by TCRdb to about 2017). The library was obtained by the immunoSEQ multiplex PCR assay. The multiplex PCR relied on a mix of 60 forward primers for TCR Vbeta segments and 13 reverse primers for TCR Jbeta segments. TCRdb mirrors the immuneACCESS table, restricted to in-frame sequences. Some clones are absent from its copies; in checked studies, under half trace to an unresolved V gene, and the reason for the others is unknown. The sample records 120,000 or so clones, 15% of which are singletons. The ten largest make up about 2% of the sample. The source material was PBMCs. These receptor sequences come from a woman aged 18-29 years in good health and CMV-seronegative.

This clone was detected only a few times. The CDR3 region is CASSIRQSSTNEKLFF. The DNA for the CDR3 is TGTGCCAGCAGCATCCGACAGTCATCAACTAATGAAAAACTGTTTTTT. The chain employs TRBV7-9 and TRBJ1-4; D is perhaps TRBD1 (5 bases). The V and J ends lost 5 bases and 0 bases respectively, with 13 bases between them. Germline V gene sequence: CDR1 SEHNR, CDR2 FQNEAQ (reference sequence). CDR3 length: 16 residues.

This chain connects TRBV29-1 to TRBJ2-7, with D tentatively TRBD2 (5 bases). Trimming pared 4 bases from V and 2 bases from J, leaving 15 bases between. The CDR3 sequence is 14 residues long. Germline V lookup: CDR1 SQVTM, CDR2 ANQGSEA. The CDR3 bases are TGCAGCGTTGGACTACTCTCATCCCCCTACGAGCAGTACTTC. It specifies CSVGLLSSPYEQYF.

The chain couples TRBV7-2 to TRBJ2-7, with 10 bases fitting TRBD2. Unmatched junction bases numbered 14, after V lost 4 bases and J lost 5 bases. This CDR3 has 17 amino acids. CDR1 and CDR2 from the germline V gene are SGHTA and FQGNSA. The CDR3 nucleotides read TGTGCCAGCAGCTCAAACGGATTAGCGGGAGGCCCCCACGAGCAGTACTTC. Its translation is CASSSNGLAGGPHEQYF. Full variable domain (outside the CDR3, taken from reference TRBV7-2 and TRBJ2-7): GAGVSQSPSNKVTEKGKDVELRCDPISGHTALYWYRQSLGQGLEFLIYFQGNSAPDKSGLPSDRFSAERTGGSVSTLTIQRTQQEDSAVYLCASSSNGLAGGPHEQYFGPGTRLTVT.

The sample holds a few counts of this clone. The rearrangement links TRBV29-1 to TRBJ2-1, with 7 bases lining up with TRBD1. With V trimmed by 4 bases and J by 6 bases, 6 bases remained unmatched. CDR1 is SQVTM and CDR2 is ANQGSEA in the germline V gene. The CDR3 length is 13 residues. The CDR3 spells CSVGRGHSNEQFF. The CDR3 coding sequence is TGCAGCGTTGGAAGGGGGCACAGCAATGAGCAGTTCTTC.

CDR3 region: CASSPPSGGAYEQYF. The CDR3 DNA reads as TGTGCCAGTAGCCCACCTAGCGGGGGAGCCTACGAGCAGTACTTC. This chain connects TRBV19 to TRBJ2-7; 10 bases line up with TRBD2. The CDR3 is 15 amino acids. V lost 6 bases and J lost 2; bases outside the gene matches: 7. Germline V gene sequence: CDR1 LNHDA, CDR2 SQIVND (reference sequence).

The chain couples TRBV9 to TRBJ2-3; 9 nucleotides align to TRBD1. The CDR3 has 15 residues. V shed 3 bases and J 1 base; nucleotides not matched to a gene: 3. Germline V gene lookup returns CDR1 SGDLS and CDR2 YYNGEE. Here the CDR3 reads CASSATGGGTDTQYF. The CDR3 DNA follows: TGTGCCAGCAGCGCAACAGGGGGCGGCACAGATACGCAGTATTTT.

The CDR3 protein is CASSGSGGALGETQYF. CDR3 nucleotide sequence: TGTGCCAGTAGTGGTAGCGGGGGGGCACTAGGAGAGACCCAGTACTTC. The rearrangement joins TRBV19 to TRBJ2-5; TRBD2 aligns across 11 bases. The germline gives CDR1 LNHDA, CDR2 SQIVND (reference sequence). This CDR3 has 16 residues. After removal of 5 bases from V and 4 bases from J, the junction contained 9 bases not matched to a gene.

The V call is TRBV7-2, the J call TRBJ2-7; TRBD2 agrees at 7 bases. J gave up 0 bases and V 7 bases, and 6 bases lay outside the gene matches. In germline, CDR1 is SGHTA, CDR2 FQGNSA. The CDR3 contains 14 residues. CDR3 DNA sequence: TGTGCCAGCAACTGGGGAGGGTTCTCCTACGAGCAGTACTTC. It is translated as CASNWGGFSYEQYF.